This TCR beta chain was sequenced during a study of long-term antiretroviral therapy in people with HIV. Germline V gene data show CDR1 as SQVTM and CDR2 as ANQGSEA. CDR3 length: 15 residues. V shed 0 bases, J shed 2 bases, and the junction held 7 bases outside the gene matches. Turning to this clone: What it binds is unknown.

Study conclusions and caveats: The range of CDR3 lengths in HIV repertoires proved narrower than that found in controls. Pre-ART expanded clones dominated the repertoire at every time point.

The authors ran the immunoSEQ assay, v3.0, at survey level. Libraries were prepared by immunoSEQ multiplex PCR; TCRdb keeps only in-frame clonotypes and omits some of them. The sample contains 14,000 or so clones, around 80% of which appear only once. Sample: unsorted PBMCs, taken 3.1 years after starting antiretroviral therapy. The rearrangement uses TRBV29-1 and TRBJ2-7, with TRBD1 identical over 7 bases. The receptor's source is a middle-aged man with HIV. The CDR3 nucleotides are TGCAGCGTTGAAGACCTCCGGGACAGAACCTACGAGCAGTACTTC. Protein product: CSVEDLRDRTYEQYF.